The 10 T cell receptor beta chains listed next were all sequenced from one sample in a study of T cell responses to AZD1222 COVID-19 vaccine. The repertoire was sequenced with immunoSEQ multiplex PCR; TCRdb's copy has only in-frame clones and lacks some. The sample consists of 100,000 to 150,000 clones, around nine tenths of them appearing once. The specimen comprised peripheral blood, sampled on day 0 of AZD1222 vaccination. All receptors come from an adult in good health.

The chain employs TRBV2 and TRBJ1-6; D not certain. The V gene lost 2 bases and the J gene lost 0 bases, with 8 bases spanning the gap. The germline gives CDR1 SNHLY, CDR2 FYNNEI. The CDR3 sequence is 16 residues long. The CDR3 sequence: CASSELGASYNSPLHF. The CDR3 nucleotides are TGTGCCAGCAGTGAATTGGGAGCCTCCTATAATTCACCCCTCCACTTT. Looking up the rest from reference TRBV2 and TRBJ1-6 gives the full variable domain: EPEVTQTPSHQVTQMGQEVILRCVPISNHLYFYWYRQILGQKVEFLVSFYNNEISEKSEIFDDQFSVERPDGSNFTLKIRSTKLEDSAMYFCASSELGASYNSPLHFGNGTRLTVT.

The chain recombines TRBV7-2 with TRBJ1-1; D remains ambiguous. The germline CDR1 and CDR2 sequences are SGHTA and FQGNSA. Trimming left V 6 bases short and J 3 bases short, with 11 bases between. CDR3 size: 13 residues. CDR3 bases: TGTGCCAGCAGTCCGGGGAGGGACACTGAAGCTTTCTTT. As protein: CASSPGRDTEAFF.

This chain links TRBV5-1 with TRBJ2-1; 12 nucleotides align to TRBD2. Looked up from germline, CDR1 is SGHRS and CDR2 is YFSETQ. The CDR3 extends over 15 amino acids. The ends lost 1 base at V and 8 bases at J; junction bases unmatched: 4. CDR3 amino acids: CASSLQLAGGYEQFF. The DNA for the CDR3 is TGCGCCAGCAGCTTGCAACTAGCGGGAGGTTATGAGCAGTTCTTC.

The rearrangement uses TRBV10-3 and TRBJ1-1; weak D call: TRBD1 (6 bases). The CDR3 contains 15 residues. Trimming pared 10 bases from V and 1 base from J, leaving 19 bases between. Germline CDR1 ENHRY, CDR2 SYGVKD. This CDR3 is CATLDSRGGNTEAFF. DNA of the CDR3: TGTGCCACCCTGGACAGCCGAGGAGGGAACACTGAAGCTTTCTTT.

On this clone itself: Mismatch with germline at one junction end may stem from a read error. The chain combines TRBV12-3 or TRBV12-4 with TRBJ1-2; 8 positions agree with TRBD1. The CDR3 runs 11 residues. As DNA, the CDR3 is TGTGCCAGCAGTTTGGGACAGGCGGCGGTCTTC. Translated: CASSLGQAAVF.

This clone is a singleton in its sample. The genes are TRBV7-9 and TRBJ2-5, with a tentative D call TRBD2 (6 bases). CDR3 length: 12 amino acids. CDR1 is SEHNR, CDR2 FQNEAQ, per germline (reference sequence). Trimming took 6 bases from V and 4 from J, leaving 9 bases between them. The CDR3 DNA reads as TGTGCCAGCAGGGAGGGCGGAGAGACCCAGTACTTC. Translation: CASREGGETQYF.

The chain employs TRBV6-5 and TRBJ1-1; D gene ambiguous. V lost 0 bases and J 2 bases, leaving 13 bases between the germline ends. The CDR3 covers 16 residues. The germline V gene encodes CDR1 MNHEY and CDR2 SVGAGI. The CDR3 region is CASSYSISSGNTEAFF. In DNA form, the CDR3 reads TGTGCCAGCAGTTACTCGATATCGTCGGGTAACACTGAAGCTTTCTTT.

The chain combines TRBV10-3 with TRBJ2-1; the match to TRBD1 covers 8 bases. Germline values: CDR1 ENHRY, CDR2 SYGVKD. V lost 0 bases and J lost 3; bases outside the gene matches: 4. The CDR3 length is 16 residues. The CDR3 nucleotides read TGTGCCATCAGTGAGTCGGCAGGGGGCTTCTACAATGAGCAGTTCTTC. Its translation is CAISESAGGFYNEQFF.

The chain has TRBV7-2 and TRBJ2-7, with D perhaps matching TRBD1 or TRBD2 (5 bases each). This CDR3 is built from 15 residues. Germline V gives CDR1 SGHTA, CDR2 FQGNSA. V lost 2 bases, J lost 1 base, and 12 bases lay in between. The CDR3 coding sequence is TGTGCCAGCAGCTTAAACTTCGGGGCTTCCTACGAGCAGTACTTC. Translating gives CASSLNFGASYEQYF.

This chain joins TRBV7-2 and TRBJ2-7, with TRBD2 identical over 10 bases. Germline V gives CDR1 SGHTA, CDR2 FQGNSA. After removal of 4 bases from V and 4 bases from J, the junction contained 4 bases not matched to a gene. The CDR3 spans 14 residues. The CDR3 is CASSSSGSLYEQYF. CDR3 DNA: TGTGCCAGCAGCTCTAGCGGGAGTTTATACGAGCAGTACTTC.